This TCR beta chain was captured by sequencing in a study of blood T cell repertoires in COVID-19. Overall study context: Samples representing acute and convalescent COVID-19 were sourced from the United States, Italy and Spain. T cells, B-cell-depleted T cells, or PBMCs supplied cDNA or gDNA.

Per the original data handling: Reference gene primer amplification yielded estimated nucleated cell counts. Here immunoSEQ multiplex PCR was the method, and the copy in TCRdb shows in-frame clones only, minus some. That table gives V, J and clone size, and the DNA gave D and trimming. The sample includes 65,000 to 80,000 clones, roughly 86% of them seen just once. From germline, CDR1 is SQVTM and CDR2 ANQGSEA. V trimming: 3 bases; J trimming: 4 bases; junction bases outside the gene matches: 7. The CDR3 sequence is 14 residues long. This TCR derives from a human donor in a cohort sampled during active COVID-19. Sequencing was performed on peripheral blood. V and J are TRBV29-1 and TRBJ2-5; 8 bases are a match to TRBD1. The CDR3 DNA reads TGCAGCGTTGACACAGGACAGGGAGGAGAGACCCAGTACTTC. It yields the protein CSVDTGQGGETQYF.